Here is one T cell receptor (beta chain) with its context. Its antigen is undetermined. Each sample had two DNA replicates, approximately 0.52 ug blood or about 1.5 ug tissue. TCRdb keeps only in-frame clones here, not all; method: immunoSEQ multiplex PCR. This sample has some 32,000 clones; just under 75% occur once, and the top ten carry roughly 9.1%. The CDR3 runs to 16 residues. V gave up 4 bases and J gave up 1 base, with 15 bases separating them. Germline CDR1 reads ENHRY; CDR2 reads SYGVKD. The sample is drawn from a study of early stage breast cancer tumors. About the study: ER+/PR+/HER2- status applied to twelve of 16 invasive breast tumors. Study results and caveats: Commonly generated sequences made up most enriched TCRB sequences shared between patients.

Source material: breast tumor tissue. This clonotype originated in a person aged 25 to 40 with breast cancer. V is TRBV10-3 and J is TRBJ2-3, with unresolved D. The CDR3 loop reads CAISGGPQPGTDTQYF. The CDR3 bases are TGTGCCATCAGTGGTGGCCCCCAGCCCGGCACAGATACGCAGTATTTT.